These T cell receptor beta chains were read from a single sample in a study of T cell repertoires in ileal Crohn's disease. Generated by immunoSEQ multiplex PCR, the TCRdb table keeps only in-frame clones and is missing some. The table has 11,000 or so clones, roughly 80% seen once. The material sequenced was ileal tissue. These receptors all come from an adult with Crohn's disease. The CDR3 runs from the conserved cysteine through the conserved F or W. D genes are given only for firm matches. Only part of the rows carry a size: once, few, many, or a class if the clone is expanded.

cdr3_length	v_call	d_call	j_call	clone_size	cdr3_nt	cdr3_aa
16	TRBV4-2	TRBD2	TRBJ2-2	-	TGTGCCAGCAGCCCGCGACTAGCGGAGAACACCGGGGAGCTGTTTTTT	CASSPRLAENTGELFF
16	TRBV21-1	-	TRBJ2-7	-	TGTGCCAGCAGCAAAGCGGGGGGGGAGGGCGAGTACGAGCAGTACTTC	CASSKAGGEGEYEQYF
15	TRBV19	TRBD1	TRBJ2-7	few	TGTGCCAGTAGTGGTCGGACAGGGGGTAACTACGAGCAGTACTTC	CASSGRTGGNYEQYF
14	TRBV5-6	-	TRBJ1-1	-	TGTGCCAGCAGCTTGGTCGGGGGGCTGGAGAAAGCTTTCTTT	CASSLVGGLEKAFF
13	TRBV29-1	TRBD1	TRBJ1-1	-	TGCAGCGTTGCCAGGGGGGCCGACACTGAAGCTTTCTTT	CSVARGADTEAFF
15	TRBV14	-	TRBJ2-3	-	TGTGCCAGCAGCCAAGTCGGAGGCCTCACAGATACGCAGTATTTT	CASSQVGGLTDTQYF
11	TRBV29-1	-	TRBJ1-1	-	TGCAGCGTTGAACAGAACACTGAAGCTTTCTTT	CSVEQNTEAFF
14	TRBV5-6	-	TRBJ1-4	few	TGTGCCAGCAGCTTGGGGAACTATAATGAAAAACTGTTTTTT	CASSLGNYNEKLFF
18	TRBV7-9	TRBD2	TRBJ2-3	-	TGTGCCAGCAGCTCCGCTCGGACTAGCGGGGATAGCACAGATACGCAGTATTTT	CASSSARTSGDSTDTQYF
11	TRBV29-1	-	TRBJ1-2	-	TGCAGCGTTGAACAGGGAGGTGGCTACACCTTC	CSVEQGGGYTF
14	TRBV7-8	TRBD1	TRBJ2-7	-	TGTGCCAGCAGCTTATTCAGGGGGCTTAGCGAGCAGTACTTC	CASSLFRGLSEQYF
13	TRBV5-8	-	TRBJ2-1	-	TGTGCCAGCAGCCCGCGGCTTTACAATGAGCAGTTCTTC	CASSPRLYNEQFF
13	TRBV6-1	TRBD2	TRBJ2-5	once	TGTGCCAGCAGTCCGGGACTAGCTCCCAATCGGTACTTC	CASSPGLAPNRYF
12	TRBV7-9	-	TRBJ1-1	few	TGTGCCAGCAGCTTCTCCTACACTGAAGCTTTCTTT	CASSFSYTEAFF
15	TRBV5-6	TRBD2	TRBJ2-1	-	TGTGCCAGCAGCTTGGACCTAGCGGGGTCGAGTGAGCAGTTCTTC	CASSLDLAGSSEQFF
15	TRBV4-1	-	TRBJ1-5	-	TGCGCCAGCAGCCAAGACGGTAGTCGCAATCAGCCCCAGCATTTT	CASSQDGSRNQPQHF
17	TRBV9	-	TRBJ1-1	-	TGTGCCAGCAGCGAGGCCCCTCGAGTGCGGGGGTCAGCTGAAGCTTTCTTT	CASSEAPRVRGSAEAFF
17	TRBV11-2	-	TRBJ2-1	-	TGTGCCAGCAGCCCCGGGGGTGTGGGCTCTCCCTACAATGAGCAGTTCTTC	CASSPGGVGSPYNEQFF
11	TRBV20-1	-	TRBJ2-3	-	TGCAGTGCCACACTAGGAGTCACGCAGTATTTT	CSATLGVTQYF
14	TRBV19	-	TRBJ2-3	-	TGTGCCAGTAGAGTCGCGGTTAGCACAGATACGCAGTATTTT	CASRVAVSTDTQYF
13	TRBV5-1	TRBD1	TRBJ2-5	-	TGCGCCAGCAGCTTCGGACAGGGAGAGACCCAGTACTTC	CASSFGQGETQYF
15	TRBV18	-	TRBJ1-1	-	TGTGCCAGCTCACCAGACCGCGGGGGGAACACTGAAGCTTTCTTT	CASSPDRGGNTEAFF
16	TRBV6-4	-	TRBJ2-7	once	TGTGCCAGCAGTGACTACAGGAGCCCATTTCGATACGAGCAGTACTTC	CASSDYRSPFRYEQYF
15	TRBV11-2	TRBD1	TRBJ2-1	-	TGTGCCAGCAGCTTAGGACAGGGAAGAGGCAATGAGCAGTTCTTC	CASSLGQGRGNEQFF
16	TRBV5-1	TRBD2	TRBJ2-3	-	TGCGCCAGCAGCGGACGACTAGCGGGAATAACAGATACGCAGTATTTT	CASSGRLAGITDTQYF
15	TRBV7-8	TRBD1	TRBJ1-4	-	TGTGCCAGCAGCCCCCGTCCGGGACAGAATGAAAAACTGTTTTTT	CASSPRPGQNEKLFF
15	TRBV27	-	TRBJ2-5	-	TGTGCCAGCAGTTTAGGGGACTCCCCTGGGAAGACCCAGTACTTC	CASSLGDSPGKTQYF
14	TRBV29-1	TRBD1	TRBJ1-3	few	TGCAGCGTCCAGATACAGGGGACGGTAAACACCATATATTTT	CSVQIQGTVNTIYF
16	TRBV5-5	TRBD2	TRBJ2-7	-	TGTGCCAGCAGCTTGGTACTAGCGGGGGACCTCCACGAGCAGTACTTC	CASSLVLAGDLHEQYF
13	TRBV25-1	-	TRBJ1-1	-	TGTGCCAGCAGTGAATCATGGAGGACTGAAGCTTTCTTT	CASSESWRTEAFF
13	TRBV6-5	-	TRBJ2-7	-	TGTGCCAGCAGTAAAACACAGGGTCGCGAGCAGTACTTC	CASSKTQGREQYF
15	TRBV5-5	-	TRBJ2-7	-	TGTGCCAGCAGCTTTATCCCCACAGGGTATAACGAGCAGTACTTC	CASSFIPTGYNEQYF
16	TRBV30	-	TRBJ2-1	-	TGTGCCTGGAGTGCAACAGGGAGAGGGTCCTACAATGAGCAGTTCTTC	CAWSATGRGSYNEQFF
15	TRBV2	TRBD2	TRBJ2-2	-	TGTGCCAGCAGTGCTAGCGGGAGGGCCACCGGGGAGCTGTTTTTT	CASSASGRATGELFF
13	TRBV5-6	-	TRBJ1-1	few	TGTGCCAGCAGCCCCTATGGAGGGACTGAAGCTTTCTTT	CASSPYGGTEAFF
13	TRBV30	-	TRBJ2-7	once	TGTGCCTGGAGCCCCCAGGCCCCGGGGGAGCAGTACTTC	CAWSPQAPGEQYF
16	TRBV5-8	-	TRBJ2-6	medium-sized	TGTGCCAGCAGCTCACAGGCGATCTCTGGGGCCAACGTCCTGACTTTC	CASSSQAISGANVLTF
12	TRBV6-5	-	TRBJ1-2	-	TGTGCCAGCAGCTCGGACAGCTATGGCTACACCTTC	CASSSDSYGYTF
14	TRBV19	TRBD1	TRBJ1-5	-	TGTGCCAGTAGTATACGGGACAGGCCTCAGCCCCAGCATTTT	CASSIRDRPQPQHF
14	TRBV9	TRBD1	TRBJ1-6	-	TGTGCCAGCAGCCCAGGACAGGGATTCTCACCCCTCCACTTT	CASSPGQGFSPLHF
13	TRBV7-2	TRBD2	TRBJ2-5	-	TGTGCCAGCAGCTTTTCTAGCGGGGAGACCCAGTACTTC	CASSFSSGETQYF
16	TRBV5-5	-	TRBJ1-3	-	TGTGCCAGCAGCTTGGGACAGGTGAACTCTGGAAACACCATATATTTT	CASSLGQVNSGNTIYF
13	TRBV6-5	-	TRBJ2-7	-	TGTGCCAGCAGTAGGGACATCGTCTACGAGCAGTACTTC	CASSRDIVYEQYF
16	TRBV5-4	-	TRBJ2-7	-	TGTGCCAGCAGCTACTTGGACTGGTACACCCTCAGCGAGCAGTACTTC	CASSYLDWYTLSEQYF
12	TRBV27	-	TRBJ2-1	once	TGTGCCAGCAGGCGGACTGTCAATGAGCAGTTCTTC	CASRRTVNEQFF
13	TRBV4-1	-	TRBJ2-3	-	TGCGCCAGCAGCCAAGTCCTCACAGATACGCAGTATTTT	CASSQVLTDTQYF
15	TRBV2	TRBD1	TRBJ1-6	-	TGTGCCAGCAGCCCACAGGGGCATAATAATTCACCCCTCCACTTT	CASSPQGHNNSPLHF
16	TRBV27	TRBD1	TRBJ2-1	-	TGTGCCAGCAGTTTAATAACCCAGGGGGCACACAATGAGCAGTTCTTC	CASSLITQGAHNEQFF
16	TRBV25-1	TRBD2	TRBJ2-2	-	TGTGCCAGCAGAGCGGGGCCCGCTTATAGCCCCGGGGAGCTGTTTTTT	CASRAGPAYSPGELFF
11	TRBV20-1	-	TRBJ2-7	-	TGCAGTGGAACTTCGGCCTACGAGCAGTACTTC	CSGTSAYEQYF